Each of the 21 T cell receptor beta chains below was sequenced from the same sample in a study of blood T cell repertoires in COVID-19. TCRdb's table, derived via immunoSEQ multiplex PCR, lists solely in-frame clones and lacks some. The sample lists 180,000 or so clones, 86% occurring once. Input material: PBMCs or T cells enriched from blood (not recorded which). The receptors here all came from a woman aged 25-40 years who had recovered from COVID-19.

The CDR3 DNA is TGTGCCTGGAGCCGACCGGGACTAAACACCGGGGAGCTGTTTTTT. This gives the protein CAWSRPGLNTGELFF. The chain recombines TRBV30 with TRBJ2-2; 7 nucleotides match TRBD2. CDR3 size: 15 residues. Germline CDR1 reads GTSNPN; CDR2 reads SVGIG (reference sequence). The V gene end was trimmed by 3 bases and the J gene end by 2 bases; junction bases not matched to a gene: 6.

V is TRBV5-1 and J is TRBJ2-3; 7 positions agree with TRBD2. The ends lost 6 bases at V and 3 bases at J; junction bases unmatched: 7. CDR1 SGHRS and CDR2 YFSETQ come from the germline V gene. The CDR3 is 14 residues long. The CDR3 region is CASTGGGPTDTQYF. The CDR3, as DNA: TGCGCCAGCACGGGGGGAGGGCCGACAGATACGCAGTATTTT.

V usage is TRBV28 and J usage is TRBJ2-1; 8 positions match TRBD2. Germline V lookup: CDR1 MDHEN, CDR2 SYDVKM. V was clipped by 3 bases and J by 9 bases; unmatched bases: 13. CDR3 length: 16 amino acids. CDR3 DNA sequence: TGTGCCAGCAGTTTGTACGGAAGCGGGAGATATAGTGAGCAGTTCTTC. It codes for CASSLYGSGRYSEQFF.

J is TRBJ2-4 and V is TRBV5-6; D call uncertain. This CDR3 is 14 amino acids long. Trimming pared 1 base from V and 5 bases from J, leaving 10 bases between. Germline lookup yields CDR1 SGHDT and CDR2 YYEEEE. As DNA, the CDR3 is TGTGCCAGCAGCTTGCAATTAGTTCAAAACATTCAGTACTTC. Translating gives CASSLQLVQNIQYF.

This clone was picked up a small number of times. This sequence joins TRBV6-4 and TRBJ2-3, with 11 positions matching TRBD1. The CDR3 loop spans 14 amino acids. V shed 7 bases, J shed 4 bases, and the junction held 4 bases outside the gene matches. Germline V gene data show CDR1 as MRHNA and CDR2 as SNTAGT. CDR3 nucleotides: TGTGCCAGCAAACCGGGACAGGGGGCAGATACGCAGTATTTT. Translating gives CASKPGQGADTQYF.

The chain's CDR3 is CATTWAGDNTDTQYF. CDR3 nucleotide sequence: TGTGCCACCACCTGGGCAGGGGACAACACAGATACGCAGTATTTT. V usage is TRBV27 and J usage is TRBJ2-3, with D maybe TRBD1 (6 bases). CDR1 MNHEY and CDR2 SMNVEV come from the germline V gene (reference sequence). V was cut by 10 bases and J by 2 bases, with 19 bases left in between. The CDR3 loop spans 15 amino acids.

The V gene is TRBV10-2, the J gene TRBJ2-7, with 8 bases matching TRBD2. The CDR3 loop spans 17 amino acids. Germline loops: CDR1 WSHSY, CDR2 SAAADI. Trimming took 4 bases from V and 3 from J; bases not matched to a gene: 14. The CDR3 DNA is TGCGCCAGCAGTGCCAGCGGGAGTAGGCGGAGGGGCTACGAGCAGTACTTC. Translation: CASSASGSRRRGYEQYF.

The CDR3 DNA reads as TGTGCCAGCAGTTCAGGCGACGAAGGGGGCGAGACTGAAGCTTTCTTT. The encoded protein is CASSSGDEGGETEAFF. The J gene is TRBJ1-1, the V gene TRBV6-5; 7 nucleotides agree with TRBD1. This CDR3 is built from 16 residues. The germline V gene has CDR1 MNHEY and CDR2 SVGAGI. Trimming removed 4 bases from V and 5 bases from J; junction bases left unmatched: 13.

The V gene is TRBV28, the J gene TRBJ1-4, with D perhaps TRBD1 (5 bases). This CDR3 is built from 12 residues. Germline CDR1 reads MDHEN; CDR2 reads SYDVKM. V shed 6 bases and J shed 11 bases, with 13 bases lying between them. CDR3 loop: CASSQDMRKLFF. The CDR3 DNA reads TGTGCCAGCAGCCAGGACATGCGGAAACTGTTTTTT.

The chain has TRBV7-8 and TRBJ2-1; TRBD2 is a possible D gene (6 bases). This CDR3 is built from 12 residues. V lost 5 bases, J lost 9 bases, and 11 bases lay in between. Germline loops: CDR1 SGHVS, CDR2 FQNEAQ. CDR3 bases: TGTGCCAGCAGCGACGGGGGTCGTGAGCAGTTCTTC. Its translation: CASSDGGREQFF.

V and J are TRBV18 and TRBJ2-7; no clear D gene. Per germline, CDR1 KGHSH and CDR2 LQKENI. The V gene lost 2 bases and the J gene lost 0 bases, with 20 bases spanning the gap. This CDR3 region has 18 residues. The CDR3 loop is CASSPYESTARSSYEQYF. CDR3 in DNA: TGTGCCAGCTCACCATATGAAAGTACCGCGAGGTCCTCCTACGAGCAGTACTTC.

This chain connects TRBV15 to TRBJ2-5; perhaps TRBD1 as D (6 bases). The CDR3 loop spans 19 amino acids. V shed 0 bases and J shed 5 bases, with 25 bases lying between them. The V gene's germline CDR1 is LNHNV and CDR2 YYDKDF (reference sequence). CDR3 residues: CATSRDTGWGLGTRETQYF. The CDR3 DNA reads TGTGCCACCAGCAGAGATACGGGGTGGGGGCTAGGAACTCGGGAGACCCAGTACTTC.

The chain combines TRBV10-3 with TRBJ2-5; the match to TRBD1 covers 9 bases. Germline V gene data show CDR1 as ENHRY and CDR2 as SYGVKD. V lost 2 bases and J lost 1; bases outside the gene matches: 2. CDR3 size: 15 residues. The CDR3 coding sequence is TGTGCCATCAGTGAGCGGACAGGGGCCCAAGAGACCCAGTACTTC. It is translated as CAISERTGAQETQYF.

This clone was observed a handful of times. The rearrangement uses TRBV28 and TRBJ1-5, with D unresolved. The CDR3 has 14 residues. The germline V gene encodes CDR1 MDHEN and CDR2 SYDVKM. With 4 bases removed from V and 2 bases from J, the gap between germline ends came to 9 bases. The DNA of the CDR3 is TGTGCCAGCAGTTCCATATCAGGCAATCAGCCCCAGCATTTT. Protein sequence: CASSSISGNQPQHF.

This CDR3 is CSATGGGIYGYTF. The CDR3 coding sequence is TGCAGCGCAACAGGGGGCGGGATCTATGGCTACACCTTC. This rearrangement joins TRBV29-1 to TRBJ1-2, with 9 positions matching TRBD1. The ends lost 7 bases at V and 4 bases at J; junction bases unmatched: 7. There are 13 residues in the CDR3. Germline loops: CDR1 SQVTM, CDR2 ANQGSEA.

The chain employs TRBV5-1 and TRBJ2-5, with D perhaps TRBD2 (6 bases). CDR3 size: 14 residues. V gave up 4 bases and J gave up 3 bases, with 13 bases separating them. Germline CDR1 SGHRS, CDR2 YFSETQ. CDR3 bases: TGCGCCAGCAGCCTCGGACTAAGAGAAGAGACCCAGTACTTC. This encodes CASSLGLREETQYF.

The genes are TRBV7-9 and TRBJ1-5; 7 positions agree with TRBD1. J lost 8 bases, V lost 4 bases, and 11 bases had no gene match. Germline loops: CDR1 SEHNR, CDR2 FQNEAQ (reference sequence). The CDR3 consists of 15 residues. As DNA, the CDR3 is TGTGCCAGCAGCTCGACGACAGGGTTGGAGAAGCCCCAGCATTTT. Translation gives CASSSTTGLEKPQHF.

The J gene is TRBJ2-5, the V gene TRBV5-1; 8 bases align to TRBD2. V trimming: 4 bases; J trimming: 2 bases; junction bases outside the gene matches: 10. This CDR3 is 16 amino acids long. The germline V gene encodes CDR1 SGHRS and CDR2 YFSETQ. CDR3 in amino acids: CASSPRTSPGQETQYF. The CDR3 DNA reads TGCGCCAGCAGCCCGAGGACTAGCCCGGGTCAAGAGACCCAGTACTTC.

The rearrangement uses TRBV6-6 and TRBJ1-3; a weak D match, TRBD1 (6 bases). The CDR3 spans 17 residues. The germline V gene has CDR1 MNHNY and CDR2 SVGAGI (reference sequence). Deletions cut 6 bases from V and 1 base from J, with 19 bases between. The CDR3 is CASSRTARGQSGNTIYF. In nucleotides, the CDR3 is TGTGCCAGCAGCCGAACCGCCAGGGGACAATCTGGAAACACCATATATTTT.

The chain couples TRBV28 to TRBJ2-1, with a possible D match to TRBD2 (6 bases). Between the trimmed V and J ends, which lost 3 bases and 6 bases, there was a span of 12 bases. The CDR3 loop spans 14 amino acids. The germline gives CDR1 MDHEN, CDR2 SYDVKM. CDR3 protein: CASSFGGTPNEQFF. The CDR3 region has the DNA TGTGCCAGCAGTTTCGGCGGGACGCCCAATGAGCAGTTCTTC.

The V and J genes are TRBV5-4 and TRBJ2-1, with 7 bases fitting TRBD2. Unmatched junction bases numbered 9, after V lost 4 bases and J lost 8 bases. The CDR3 is 14 amino acids. Germline loops: CDR1 SGHNT, CDR2 YYREEE (reference sequence). DNA for the CDR3: TGTGCCAGCAGCCGGGACTACAAAGGCCATGAGCAGTTCTTC. Translation: CASSRDYKGHEQFF.